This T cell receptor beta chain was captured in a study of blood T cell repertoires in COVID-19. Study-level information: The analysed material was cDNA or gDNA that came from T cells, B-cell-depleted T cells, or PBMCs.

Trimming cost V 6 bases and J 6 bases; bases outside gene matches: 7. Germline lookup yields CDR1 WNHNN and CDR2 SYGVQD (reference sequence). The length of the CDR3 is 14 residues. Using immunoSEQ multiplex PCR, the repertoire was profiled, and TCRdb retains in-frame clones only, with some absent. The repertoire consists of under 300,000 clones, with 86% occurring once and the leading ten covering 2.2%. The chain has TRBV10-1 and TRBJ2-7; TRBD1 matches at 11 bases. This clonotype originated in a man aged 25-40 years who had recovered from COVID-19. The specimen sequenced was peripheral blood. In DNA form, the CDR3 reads TGCGCCAGCAGCCTCGGGACAGGGGGTAGCGAGCAGTACTTC. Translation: CASSLGTGGSEQYF.